This T cell receptor beta chain appears in the sequencing data of a study of blood T cell dynamics during melanoma immunotherapy. Study observations and caveats: Unlike progressors, later disease-control patients had W3 repertoires gaining clonality or diversity.

The CDR3 spans 16 residues. The V gene's germline CDR1 is SGHDN and CDR2 FVKESK. Deletions cut 0 bases from V and 2 bases from J, with 13 bases between. The time point: week 3, after first cycle of checkpoint inhibitor. Blood was drawn before treatment and at week 3 after checkpoint blockade. Apart from a couple of fast progressors, RECIST 1.1 response was judged 12 weeks post-infusion. Only in-frame clones appear in the TCRdb table, and some are missing; sequencing was by immunoSEQ multiplex PCR. Found here are about 19,000 clones, roughly 87% of them singletons; the top ten hold around 7%. With regard to this clone: Antigen specificity is unknown.

The sample consisted of blood, taken from a patient treated with checkpoint blockade. This chain connects TRBV14 to TRBJ1-1; tentatively, D is TRBD1 (5 bases). This sequence originates from a human donor with melanoma. CDR3 bases: TGTGCCAGCAGCCAAGAGCGAGGTTGGGACAACACTGAAGCTTTCTTT. Translating gives CASSQERGWDNTEAFF.